The following is a T cell receptor beta chain sequence with its context. What it binds is unknown. The data are from a study of OX40 agonist ivuxolimab in advanced cancers. Study information: Those treated in dose escalation had hepatocellular carcinoma, melanoma, renal cell cancer or head and neck cancer. Findings of the study overall: Researchers report that CD8+ T cells had, on average, more expanded clones than CD4+. Within 6 weeks, CD4+ and CD8+ blood T cells expanded clonally at 0.1 to 3.0 mg/kg.

Sampling times: baseline, cycle 4 day 1, cycle 7 day 1. Here immunoSEQ multiplex PCR was the method, and the copy in TCRdb shows in-frame clones only, minus some. Among some 50,000 clones, approximately 90% were seen once, and the ten largest hold around 11%. CDR3 length: 14 residues. Germline lookup yields CDR1 SNHLY and CDR2 FYNNEI. The V gene end was trimmed by 5 bases and the J gene end by 5 bases; junction bases not matched to a gene: 6. The chain recombines TRBV2 with TRBJ2-5; TRBD1 agrees at 9 bases. The input for sequencing was CD4+ or CD8+ T cells sorted from blood, taken in a trial of the OX40 agonist ivuxolimab. The receptor's source is an adult with an advanced solid tumor such as melanoma, head and neck, liver or kidney cancer. CDR3 in amino acids: CASSIRDRAETQYF. The CDR3 DNA is TGTGCCAGCAGTATCCGGGACAGGGCTGAGACCCAGTACTTC.